Below, one TCR beta chain is given with its context. Libraries were prepared by immunoSEQ multiplex PCR; TCRdb keeps only in-frame clonotypes and omits some of them. The sample records roughly 100,000 clones, roughly 84% being singletons. These data belong to a study of T cell responses to AZD1222 COVID-19 vaccine. The CDR3 loop spans 15 amino acids. The germline V gene encodes CDR1 MNHEY and CDR2 SVGEGT. V lost 6 bases and J 5 bases, leaving 17 bases between the germline ends. Sequencing used peripheral blood, obtained on day 0 of AZD1222 vaccination. The V and J genes are TRBV6-2 or TRBV6-3 and TRBJ1-5, with D perhaps TRBD1 (5 bases). This clonotype was obtained from an adult in good health. This CDR3 reads CASSLTGHRDQPQHF. The CDR3 DNA reads TGTGCCAGCAGCCTAACAGGTCACCGGGATCAGCCCCAGCATTTT.